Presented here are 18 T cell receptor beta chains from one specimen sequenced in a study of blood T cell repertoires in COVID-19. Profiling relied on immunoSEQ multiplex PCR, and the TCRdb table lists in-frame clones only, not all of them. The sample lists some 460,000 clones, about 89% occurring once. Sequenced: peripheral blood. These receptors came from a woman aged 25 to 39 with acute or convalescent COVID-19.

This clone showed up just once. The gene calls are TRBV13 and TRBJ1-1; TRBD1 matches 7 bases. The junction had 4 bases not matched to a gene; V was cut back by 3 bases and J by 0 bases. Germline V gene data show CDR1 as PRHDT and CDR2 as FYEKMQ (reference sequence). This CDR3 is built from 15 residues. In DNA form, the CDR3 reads TGTGCCAGCAGCTTCGCCGACAGGGTGAACACTGAAGCTTTCTTT. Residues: CASSFADRVNTEAFF. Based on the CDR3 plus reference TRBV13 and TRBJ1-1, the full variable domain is AAGVIQSPRHLIKEKRETATLKCYPIPRHDTVYWYQQGPGQDPQFLISFYEKMQSDKGSIPDRFSAQQFSDYHSELNMSSLELGDSALYFCASSFADRVNTEAFFGQGTRLTVV.

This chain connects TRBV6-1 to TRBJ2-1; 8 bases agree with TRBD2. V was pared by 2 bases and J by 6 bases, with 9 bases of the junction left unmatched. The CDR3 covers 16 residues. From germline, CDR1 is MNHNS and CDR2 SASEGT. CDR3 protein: CASSERRVSGVNEQFF. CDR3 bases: TGTGCCAGCAGTGAACGCCGGGTTAGCGGGGTCAATGAGCAGTTCTTC.

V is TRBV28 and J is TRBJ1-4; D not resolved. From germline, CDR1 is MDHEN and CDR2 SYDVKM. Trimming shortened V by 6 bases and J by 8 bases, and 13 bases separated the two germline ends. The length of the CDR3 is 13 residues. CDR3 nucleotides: TGTGCCAGCAGAGCGGTCATAGACGAAAAACTGTTTTTT. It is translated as CASRAVIDEKLFF. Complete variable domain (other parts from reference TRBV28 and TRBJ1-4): DVKVTQSSRYLVKRTGEKVFLECVQDMDHENMFWYRQDPGLGLRLIYFSYDVKMKEKGDIPEGYSVSREKKERFSLILESASTNQTSMYLCASRAVIDEKLFFGSGTQLSVL.

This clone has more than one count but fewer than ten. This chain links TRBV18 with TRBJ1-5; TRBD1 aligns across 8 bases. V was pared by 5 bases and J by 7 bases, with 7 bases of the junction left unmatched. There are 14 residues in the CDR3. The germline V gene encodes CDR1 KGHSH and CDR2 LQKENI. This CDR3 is CASSYGQGSQPQHF. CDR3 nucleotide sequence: TGTGCCAGCTCATATGGACAGGGCTCCCAGCCCCAGCATTTT. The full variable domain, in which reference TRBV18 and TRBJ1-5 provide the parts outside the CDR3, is NAGVMQNPRHLVRRRGQEARLRCSPMKGHSHVYWYRQLPEEGLKFMVYLQKENIIDESGMPKERFSAEFPKEGPSILRIQQVVRGDSAAYFCASSYGQGSQPQHFGDGTRLSIL.

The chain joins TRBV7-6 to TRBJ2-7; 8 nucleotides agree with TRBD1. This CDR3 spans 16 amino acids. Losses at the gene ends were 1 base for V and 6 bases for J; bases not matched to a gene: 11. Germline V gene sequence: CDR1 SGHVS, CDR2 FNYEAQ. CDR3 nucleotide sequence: TGTGCCAGCAGCTTAGTTACGACAGGGGAGAACGGCGAGCAGTACTTC. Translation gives CASSLVTTGENGEQYF.

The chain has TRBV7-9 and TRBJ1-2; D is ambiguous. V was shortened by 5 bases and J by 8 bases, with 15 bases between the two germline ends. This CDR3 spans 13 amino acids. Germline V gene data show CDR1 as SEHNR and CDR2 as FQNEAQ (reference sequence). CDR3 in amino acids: CASSLGGSDGYTF. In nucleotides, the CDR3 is TGTGCCAGCAGCCTAGGCGGTTCTGACGGCTACACCTTC.

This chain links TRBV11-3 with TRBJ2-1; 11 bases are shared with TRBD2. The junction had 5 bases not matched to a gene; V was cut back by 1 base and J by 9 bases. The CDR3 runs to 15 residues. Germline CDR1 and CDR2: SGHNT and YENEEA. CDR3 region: CASSLVAGGPVEQFF. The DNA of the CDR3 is TGTGCCAGCAGCTTAGTAGCGGGGGGGCCTGTTGAGCAGTTCTTC.

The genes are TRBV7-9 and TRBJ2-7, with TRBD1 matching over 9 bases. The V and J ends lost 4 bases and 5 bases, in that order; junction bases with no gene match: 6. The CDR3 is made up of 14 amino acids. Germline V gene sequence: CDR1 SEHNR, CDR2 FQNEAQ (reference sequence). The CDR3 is CASSSPGQGHEQYF. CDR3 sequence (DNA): TGTGCCAGCAGCTCGCCGGGACAGGGCCACGAGCAGTACTTC.

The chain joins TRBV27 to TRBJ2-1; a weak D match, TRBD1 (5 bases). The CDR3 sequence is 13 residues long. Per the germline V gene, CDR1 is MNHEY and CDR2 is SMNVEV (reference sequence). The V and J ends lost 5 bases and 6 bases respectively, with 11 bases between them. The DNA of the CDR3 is TGTGCCAGCAGTCGACAGAACCTCAATGAGCAGTTCTTC. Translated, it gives CASSRQNLNEQFF.

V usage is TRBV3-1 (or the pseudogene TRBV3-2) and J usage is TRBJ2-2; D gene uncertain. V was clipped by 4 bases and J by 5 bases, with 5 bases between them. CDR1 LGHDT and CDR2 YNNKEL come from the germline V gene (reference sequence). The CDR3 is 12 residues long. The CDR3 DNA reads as TGTGCCAGCAGCCCGACTACCGGGGAGCTGTTTTTT. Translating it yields CASSPTTGELFF.

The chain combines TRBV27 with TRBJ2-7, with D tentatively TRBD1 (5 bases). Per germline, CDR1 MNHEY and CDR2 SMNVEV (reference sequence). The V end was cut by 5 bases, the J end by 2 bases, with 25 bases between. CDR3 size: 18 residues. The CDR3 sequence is CASSPSHTRRERPYEQYF. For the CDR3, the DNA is TGTGCCAGCAGTCCCTCACATACCCGCAGGGAAAGGCCCTACGAGCAGTACTTC.

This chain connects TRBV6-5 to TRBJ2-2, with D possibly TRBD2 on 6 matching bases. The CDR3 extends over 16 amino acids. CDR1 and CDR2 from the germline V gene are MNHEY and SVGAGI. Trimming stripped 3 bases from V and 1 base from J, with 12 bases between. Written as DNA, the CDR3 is TGTGCCAGCAGTTATGGGGGGAATATGAACACCGGGGAGCTGTTTTTT. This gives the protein CASSYGGNMNTGELFF.

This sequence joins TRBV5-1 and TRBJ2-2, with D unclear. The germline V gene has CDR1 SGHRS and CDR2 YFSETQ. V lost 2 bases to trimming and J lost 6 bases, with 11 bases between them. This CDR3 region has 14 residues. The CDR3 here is CASSFVVSAGELFF. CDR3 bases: TGCGCCAGCAGCTTCGTGGTTTCGGCCGGGGAGCTGTTTTTT.

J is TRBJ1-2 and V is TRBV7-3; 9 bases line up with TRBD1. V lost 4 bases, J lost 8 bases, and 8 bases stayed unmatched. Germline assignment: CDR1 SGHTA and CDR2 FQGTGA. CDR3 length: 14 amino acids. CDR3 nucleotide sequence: TGTGCCAGCAGCTCAACGGGACAGGGCGAAGGCTACACCTTC. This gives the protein CASSSTGQGEGYTF.

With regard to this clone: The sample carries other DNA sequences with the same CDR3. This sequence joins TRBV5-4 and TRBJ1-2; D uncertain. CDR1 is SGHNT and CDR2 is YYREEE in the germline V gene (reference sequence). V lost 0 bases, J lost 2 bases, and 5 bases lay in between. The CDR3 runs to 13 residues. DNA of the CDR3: TGTGCCAGCAGCTTGGACCGGAACTATGGCTACACCTTC. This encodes CASSLDRNYGYTF.

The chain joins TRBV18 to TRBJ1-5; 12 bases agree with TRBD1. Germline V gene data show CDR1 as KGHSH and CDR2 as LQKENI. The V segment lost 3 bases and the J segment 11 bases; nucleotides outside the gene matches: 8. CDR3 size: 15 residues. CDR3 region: CASSPGQGASVAQHF. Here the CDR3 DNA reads TGTGCCAGCTCACCGGGACAGGGGGCTTCCGTGGCCCAGCATTTT.

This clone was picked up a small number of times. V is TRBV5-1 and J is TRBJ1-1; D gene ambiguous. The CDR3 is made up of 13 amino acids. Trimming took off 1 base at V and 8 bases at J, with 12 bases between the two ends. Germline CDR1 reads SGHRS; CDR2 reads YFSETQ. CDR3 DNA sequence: TGCGCCAGCAGCTTGATGGGAGCCCAGGAAGCTTTCTTT. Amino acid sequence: CASSLMGAQEAFF.

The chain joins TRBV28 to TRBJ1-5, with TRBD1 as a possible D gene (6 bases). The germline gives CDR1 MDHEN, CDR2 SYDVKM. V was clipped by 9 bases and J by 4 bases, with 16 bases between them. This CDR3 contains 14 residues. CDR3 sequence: CASRSGTLNQPQHF. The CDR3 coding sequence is TGTGCCAGTAGATCCGGGACACTTAATCAGCCCCAGCATTTT.